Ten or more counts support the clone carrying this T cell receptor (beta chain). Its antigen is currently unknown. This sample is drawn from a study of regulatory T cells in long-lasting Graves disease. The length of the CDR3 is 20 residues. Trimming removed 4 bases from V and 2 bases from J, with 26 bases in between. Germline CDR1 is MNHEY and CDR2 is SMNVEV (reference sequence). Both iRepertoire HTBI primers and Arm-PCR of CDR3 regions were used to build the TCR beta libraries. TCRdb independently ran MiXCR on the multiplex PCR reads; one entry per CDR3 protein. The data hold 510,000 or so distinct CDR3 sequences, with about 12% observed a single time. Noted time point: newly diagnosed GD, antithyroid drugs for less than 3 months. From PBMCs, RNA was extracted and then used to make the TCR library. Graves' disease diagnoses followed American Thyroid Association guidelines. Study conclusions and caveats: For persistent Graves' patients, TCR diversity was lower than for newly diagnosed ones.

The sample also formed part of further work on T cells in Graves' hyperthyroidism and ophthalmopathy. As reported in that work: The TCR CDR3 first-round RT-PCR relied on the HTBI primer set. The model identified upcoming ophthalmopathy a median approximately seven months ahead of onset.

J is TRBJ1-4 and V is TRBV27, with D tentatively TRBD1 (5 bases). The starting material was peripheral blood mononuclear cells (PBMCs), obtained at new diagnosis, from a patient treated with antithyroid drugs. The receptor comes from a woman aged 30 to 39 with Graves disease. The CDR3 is CASSSAPADIWKGTNEKLFF. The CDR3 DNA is TGTGCCAGCAGTTCGGCCCCGGCGGACATATGGAAGGGTACTAATGAAAAACTGTTTTTT.